This record concerns one T cell receptor beta chain sequence. What it binds is not known. The data are from a study of cytomegalovirus exposure and HLA in healthy donors. Study-level results: TRBV6-2, TRBV6-3 and some other V segments were excluded as indistinguishable. For most TCR beta V segments, an earlier analysis put the productive rate at about 87% or about 30% of the time. Listed as cytomegalovirus-associated were roughly 180 TCR beta chains.

V was clipped by 3 bases and J by 2 bases, with 8 bases between them. The CDR3 is 13 amino acids. Germline CDR1 SGHRS, CDR2 YFSETQ. The study ran its PCR with 60 Vbeta and 13 Jbeta primers. Method: immunoSEQ multiplex PCR; TCRdb's copy keeps in-frame clones and lacks some. The table includes about 230,000 clones, 70% to 90% detected once. This clonotype was obtained from a girl aged 2 to 9 in good health and CMV-seronegative. The sample was PBMCs. V is TRBV5-1 and J is TRBJ1-2; D unresolved. CDR3 region: CASSSPGNYGYTF. The CDR3, as DNA: TGCGCCAGCAGCTCCCCAGGAAACTATGGCTACACCTTC.